The 8 T cell receptor beta chains reported below all come from one sample, sequenced in a study of CD4 T cells in relation to SARS-CoV-2 and coronaviruses. Before the COVID-19 pandemic, during about 2010-2018, CD4+ T cells were taken from unexposed donors. After roughly 9 days of culture, CD4+ T cells were isolated. What these receptors recognize is not known. The protocol was immunoSEQ multiplex PCR, while the TCRdb copy is restricted to in-frame clones and leaves out a portion. The sample carries approximately 30,000 clones, about 79% recorded once. Specimen: CD4+ T cells from PBMCs, cultured in vitro. All receptors derive from a human donor in good health.

This chain connects TRBV5-3 to TRBJ1-5; 8 bases map to TRBD1. TRBV5-3 is an open reading frame whose function is uncertain. The CDR3 has 16 residues. Trimming cost V 6 bases and J 0 bases; bases outside gene matches: 8. In nucleotides, the CDR3 is TGTGCCAGAACCCGGCAGGGGGCAAATAGCAATCAGCCCCAGCATTTT. Translation: CARTRQGANSNQPQHF.

The rearrangement joins TRBV5-6 to TRBJ2-7; D is unresolved. This CDR3 contains 10 residues. CDR1 is SGHDT and CDR2 is YYEEEE in the germline V gene. V was shortened by 9 bases and J by 4 bases, with 8 bases between the two germline ends. The CDR3 loop is CATVEYEQYF. The CDR3 DNA is TGTGCCACCGTCGAATACGAGCAGTACTTC.

The chain is built from TRBV3-1 (or the pseudogene TRBV3-2) and TRBJ1-1; D unclear. CDR3 length equals 15 residues. Deletions cut 5 bases from V and 1 base from J, with 14 bases between. Germline CDR1 and CDR2: LGHDT and YNNKEL (reference sequence). Here the CDR3 DNA reads TGTGCCAGCAGCGCACCGTGGACGGGGAACACTGAAGCTTTCTTT. It translates to CASSAPWTGNTEAFF.

The chain recombines TRBV9 with TRBJ1-2, with D maybe TRBD1 (5 bases). The V and J ends lost 6 bases and 4 bases respectively, with 16 bases between them. In germline, CDR1 is SGDLS, CDR2 YYNGEE. The CDR3 extends over 14 amino acids. The CDR3 DNA follows: TGTGCCAGCAACCCGGAGGGGCATGGCTATGGCTACACCTTC. Residues: CASNPEGHGYGYTF.

This clone was detected once. The V gene is TRBV10-3, the J gene TRBJ2-7; D may be TRBD1 or TRBD2 (7 bases each). Germline assignment: CDR1 ENHRY and CDR2 SYGVKD. With 4 bases removed from V and 6 bases from J, the gap between germline ends came to 13 bases. The CDR3 consists of 13 residues. The CDR3 bases are TGTGCCATCAGTGGGCAGGGGGGGGGCGAGCAGTACTTC. Encoded protein: CAISGQGGGEQYF.

The chain carries TRBV18 and TRBJ2-2; 8 bases match TRBD1. CDR3 length: 18 amino acids. V shed 0 bases and J 3 bases; nucleotides not matched to a gene: 9. CDR1 KGHSH and CDR2 LQKENI come from the germline V gene. Here the CDR3 DNA reads TGTGCCAGCTCACCACCGGTTGGAACGGGACAGGACACCGGGGAGCTGTTTTTT. Translated: CASSPPVGTGQDTGELFF.

The chain combines TRBV4-2 with TRBJ2-3; possible D gene TRBD2, 5 bases. Per the germline V gene, CDR1 is LGHNA and CDR2 is YNFKEQ. Trimming shortened V by 1 base and J by 4 bases, and 21 bases separated the two germline ends. CDR3 length equals 18 residues. CDR3 sequence reads: CASSQAVAGSTPPDTQYF. In DNA form, the CDR3 reads TGTGCCAGCAGCCAAGCTGTCGCGGGCTCCACCCCCCCAGATACGCAGTATTTT.

This clone was seen a single time. V usage is TRBV28 and J usage is TRBJ2-3, with 11 bases that match TRBD2. Germline CDR1 and CDR2: MDHEN and SYDVKM. There are 19 residues in the CDR3. V lost 2 bases and J lost 2; bases outside the gene matches: 12. CDR3 residues: CASSLSLAGGGGSTDTQYF. As DNA, the CDR3 is TGTGCCAGCAGTTTAAGTCTAGCGGGAGGAGGGGGGTCCACAGATACGCAGTATTTT.